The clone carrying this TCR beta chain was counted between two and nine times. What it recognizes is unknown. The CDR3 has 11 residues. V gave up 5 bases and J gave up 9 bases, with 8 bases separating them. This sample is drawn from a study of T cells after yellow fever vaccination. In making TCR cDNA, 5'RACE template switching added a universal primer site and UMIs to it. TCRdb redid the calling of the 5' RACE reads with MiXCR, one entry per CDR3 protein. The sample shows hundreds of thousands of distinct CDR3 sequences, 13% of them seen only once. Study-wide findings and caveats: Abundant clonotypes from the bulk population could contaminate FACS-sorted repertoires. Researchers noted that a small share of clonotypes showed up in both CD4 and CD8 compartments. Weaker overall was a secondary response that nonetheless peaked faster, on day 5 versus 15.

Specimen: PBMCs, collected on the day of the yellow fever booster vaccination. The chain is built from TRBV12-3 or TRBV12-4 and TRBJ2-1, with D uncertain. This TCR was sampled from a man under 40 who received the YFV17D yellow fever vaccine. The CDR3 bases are TGTGCCAGCAGTACCCCCAGTGAGCAGTTCTTC. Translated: CASSTPSEQFF.